A single sample gave rise to the 7 T cell receptor beta chains below, sequenced in a study of blood T cell repertoires in COVID-19. Data came from immunoSEQ multiplex PCR; TCRdb stores just in-frame clones and leaves some out. The repertoire holds roughly 84,000 clones, with approximately 75% as singletons. Sequenced: peripheral blood. Source of these receptors: a woman aged 45-65 years with acute or convalescent COVID-19.

In its sample, this clone was seen a few times. The chain employs TRBV15 and TRBJ2-5, with 9 bases fitting TRBD1. Per the germline V gene, CDR1 is LNHNV and CDR2 is YYDKDF (reference sequence). The ends lost 0 bases at V and 5 bases at J; junction bases unmatched: 7. This CDR3 has 16 residues. CDR3 bases: TGTGCCACCAGCAGAGATTTTGGGACAGGGCCGGAGACCCAGTACTTC. Amino acids: CATSRDFGTGPETQYF.

The chain links TRBV3-1 (or the pseudogene TRBV3-2) to TRBJ1-1, with D hard to call. CDR3 size: 11 residues. The V and J ends lost 0 bases and 8 bases respectively, with 4 bases between them. Germline V gene lookup returns CDR1 LGHDT and CDR2 YNNKEL (reference sequence). DNA for the CDR3: TGTGCCAGCAGCCAAGAGAGGGAAGCTTTCTTT. As protein: CASSQEREAFF.

V and J are TRBV27 and TRBJ2-5, with TRBD1 matching over 7 bases. V was clipped by 5 bases and J by 2 bases; unmatched bases: 8. CDR3 length: 15 residues. The germline CDR1 and CDR2 sequences are MNHEY and SMNVEV (reference sequence). The CDR3 sequence: CASSPQDRSQETQYF. In DNA, the CDR3 is TGTGCCAGCAGTCCCCAGGACAGGAGTCAAGAGACCCAGTACTTC.

This rearrangement joins TRBV5-1 to TRBJ2-7; 9 bases line up with TRBD2. The CDR3 spans 17 residues. Trimming removed 6 bases from V and 3 bases from J; junction bases left unmatched: 16. From germline, CDR1 is SGHRS and CDR2 YFSETQ. CDR3 sequence reads: CASTPASGDQRGYEQYF. The CDR3 nucleotides are TGCGCCAGCACCCCTGCTAGCGGGGACCAGCGGGGCTACGAGCAGTACTTC.

The CDR3 sequence is CASSFGTEPSYEQYF. CDR3 sequence (DNA): TGTGCCAGCAGCTTCGGGACAGAGCCTTCCTACGAGCAGTACTTC. The chain employs TRBV9 and TRBJ2-7, with 7 bases lining up with TRBD1. V was clipped by 4 bases and J by 1 base; unmatched bases: 8. The CDR3 covers 15 residues. The germline V gene has CDR1 SGDLS and CDR2 YYNGEE.

The CDR3 DNA reads as TGTGCCAGCAGCCAATCGGCGGGGACAGGGCCAGGCGGGGAGCTGTTTTTT. Protein product: CASSQSAGTGPGGELFF. V usage is TRBV4-2 and J usage is TRBJ2-2; TRBD1 matches 9 bases. J gave up 7 bases and V 2 bases, and 11 bases lay outside the gene matches. The germline CDR1 and CDR2 sequences are LGHNA and YNFKEQ. The length of the CDR3 is 17 residues.

The gene calls are TRBV29-1 and TRBJ1-2; unclear D gene. V dropped 6 bases and J dropped 2 bases, with 10 bases sitting between them. The CDR3 has 12 residues. CDR1 is SQVTM, CDR2 ANQGSEA, per germline. CDR3 in amino acids: CSVAGGNYGYTF. The CDR3 DNA is TGCAGCGTCGCTGGCGGGAACTATGGCTACACCTTC. Looking up the rest from reference TRBV29-1 and TRBJ1-2 gives the full variable domain: SAVISQKPSRDICQRGTSLTIQCQVDSQVTMMFWYRQQPGQSLTLIATANQGSEATYESGFVIDKFPISRPNLTFSTLTVSNMSPEDSSIYLCSVAGGNYGYTFGSGTRLTVV.